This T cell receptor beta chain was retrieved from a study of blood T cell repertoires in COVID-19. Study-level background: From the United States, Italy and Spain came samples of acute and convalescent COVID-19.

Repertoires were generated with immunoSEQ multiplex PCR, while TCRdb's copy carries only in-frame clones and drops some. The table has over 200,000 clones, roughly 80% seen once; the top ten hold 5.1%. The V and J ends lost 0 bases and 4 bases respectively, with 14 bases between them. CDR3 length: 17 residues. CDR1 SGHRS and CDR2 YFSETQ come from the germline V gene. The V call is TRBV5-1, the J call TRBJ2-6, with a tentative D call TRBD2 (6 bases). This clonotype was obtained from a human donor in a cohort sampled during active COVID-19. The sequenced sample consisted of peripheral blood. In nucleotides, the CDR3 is TGCGCCAGCAGCTTGGGCTCTCGGGGGTTGGGGGCCAACGTCCTGACTTTC. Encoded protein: CASSLGSRGLGANVLTF.